The clone carrying this T cell receptor (beta chain) was seen a few times. Its antigen is as yet unknown. A single heparinised blood sample, averaging about 120 mL, was obtained per donor. The entirety of the isolated RNA underwent reverse transcription, so expressed TCRB transcripts were sequenced. Produced via immunoSEQ multiplex PCR; TCRdb's table is partial and in-frame only. Altogether 50,000 or so clones are present, roughly 40% being singletons, with the ten largest covering around 0.13%. These data originate in a study of beta chain features in type 1 diabetes. Findings of the study overall: Patients with Type 1 diabetes showed moderately but significantly shorter TCRB CDR3s in all four CD4+ subsets.

Trimming cost V 7 bases and J 4 bases, with 8 bases left between them. The CDR3 spans 12 residues. From germline, CDR1 is SNHLY and CDR2 FYNNEI. The sample comprised stem cell memory CD4+ T cells from blood. This TCR came from a man aged 30 to 39 with type 1 diabetes. The chain joins TRBV2 to TRBJ2-1; TRBD2 might be the D (5 bases). CDR3 nucleotides: TGTGCCAGCAAAAGGGAGTACAATGAGCAGTTCTTC. It yields the protein CASKREYNEQFF.